The next 15 T cell receptor beta chains were all read from a single sample in a study of shared clonotypes between healthy human individuals. Profiling relied on immunoSEQ multiplex PCR, and the TCRdb table lists in-frame clones only, not all of them. The sample records some 2,500,000 clones, approximately 93% being singletons. The material sequenced was naive CD4+ T cells from PBMCs. As for subset: CD45RA+ positively selected. Receptor source: a man between 18 and 29 years old in good health. Some clones in this sample may be carry-over from other donors' samples.

A note on this clone: The sample holds other DNA sequences that translate to the same CDR3. The chain employs TRBV7-8 and TRBJ2-1; the D gene is possibly TRBD2 (6 bases). The CDR3 runs to 13 residues. V shed 4 bases and J shed 5 bases, with 9 bases lying between them. Germline assignment: CDR1 SGHVS and CDR2 FQNEAQ. The CDR3 coding sequence is TGTGCCAGCAGCTCCCGGGAGAACAATGAGCAGTTCTTC. Translated: CASSSRENNEQFF. Full variable domain (remainder filled in from reference TRBV7-8 and TRBJ2-1): GAGVSQSPRYKVAKRGQDVALRCDPISGHVSLFWYQQALGQGPEFLTYFQNEAQLDKSGLPSDRFFAERPEGSVSTLKIQRTQQEDSAVYLCASSSRENNEQFFGPGTRLTVL.

J is TRBJ2-7 and V is TRBV27; 9 nucleotides match TRBD1. The CDR3 consists of 17 residues. In germline, CDR1 is MNHEY, CDR2 SMNVEV (reference sequence). After removal of 5 bases from V and 2 bases from J, the junction contained 13 bases not matched to a gene. CDR3 in amino acids: CASSPGTGIGYTYEQYF. In DNA, the CDR3 is TGTGCCAGCAGTCCCGGGACAGGGATAGGTTATACCTACGAGCAGTACTTC.

The chain combines TRBV4-1 with TRBJ1-3; D gene ambiguous. V was trimmed by 2 bases and J by 0 bases, leaving 5 bases between them. The CDR3 covers 14 residues. Germline loops: CDR1 MGHRA, CDR2 YSYEKL. CDR3 DNA: TGCGCCAGCAGCCAACTAAACTCTGGAAACACCATATATTTT. It codes for CASSQLNSGNTIYF.

The chain couples TRBV6-6 to TRBJ2-1, with 10 nucleotides matching TRBD2. J lost 8 bases, V lost 3 bases, and 10 bases had no gene match. This CDR3 spans 16 amino acids. The V gene's germline CDR1 is MNHNY and CDR2 SVGAGI (reference sequence). The CDR3 is CASSYGSSGSLDEQFF. As DNA, the CDR3 is TGTGCCAGCAGTTATGGGTCTAGCGGGAGTCTCGATGAGCAGTTCTTC.

The chain combines TRBV18 with TRBJ1-1, with unresolved D. The length of the CDR3 is 14 residues. The V gene's germline CDR1 is KGHSH and CDR2 LQKENI. V shed 0 bases and J shed 8 bases, with 13 bases lying between them. The CDR3 bases are TGTGCCAGCTCACCACCGGCGAGAGACCTAGAAGCTTTCTTT. This sequence encodes CASSPPARDLEAFF.

The chain employs TRBV5-1 and TRBJ2-3, with a weak D call TRBD2 (5 bases). The CDR3 runs to 13 residues. The germline V gene has CDR1 SGHRS and CDR2 YFSETQ. The CDR3 reads CVSGSGNTDTQYF. The CDR3 nucleotides read TGCGTCTCGGGCAGCGGTAACACAGATACGCAGTATTTT.

With regard to this clone: At the DNA level, this CDR3 is encoded by other sequences in the same sample as well. V usage is TRBV18 and J usage is TRBJ1-1; D call uncertain. CDR1 is KGHSH, CDR2 LQKENI, per germline. CDR3 size: 12 residues. The germline V and J ends were trimmed by 3 bases and 4 bases, with 6 bases remaining between them. In nucleotides, the CDR3 is TGTGCCAGCTCACCGGAGGGCACTGAAGCTTTCTTT. Translated, it gives CASSPEGTEAFF.

The CDR3 is CSARTGATGELFF. The CDR3 DNA reads as TGCAGCGCCAGGACAGGGGCGACCGGGGAGCTGTTTTTT. The chain couples TRBV29-1 to TRBJ2-2; TRBD1 matches at 9 bases. The CDR3 totals 13 residues. CDR1 is SQVTM and CDR2 is ANQGSEA in the germline V gene. V gave up 7 bases and J gave up 5 bases; unmatched junction bases: 5.

This clone has a single count. The rearrangement links TRBV7-6 to TRBJ2-2, with TRBD2 matching over 8 bases. The CDR3 is made up of 17 amino acids. Trimming took 1 base from V and 1 from J; bases not matched to a gene: 5. Germline values: CDR1 SGHVS, CDR2 FNYEAQ. CDR3 bases: TGTGCCAGCAGCTTAGTCCCTCTAGCGGGGAACACCGGGGAGCTGTTTTTT. This sequence encodes CASSLVPLAGNTGELFF.

The chain has TRBV7-8 and TRBJ2-7, with D unresolved. The CDR3 has 15 residues. V was trimmed by 0 bases and J by 4 bases, leaving 13 bases between them. Looked up from germline, CDR1 is SGHVS and CDR2 is FQNEAQ. The CDR3 nucleotides are TGTGCCAGCAGCTTAGCATTTGGCGCCGAGTACGAGCAGTACTTC. Protein product: CASSLAFGAEYEQYF.

The chain combines TRBV5-1 with TRBJ1-1; 7 bases fit TRBD1. J gave up 1 base and V 4 bases, and 4 bases lay outside the gene matches. The CDR3 is made up of 14 amino acids. Looked up from germline, CDR1 is SGHRS and CDR2 is YFSETQ. Here the CDR3 DNA reads TGCGCCAGCAGCACCCGGACAGGGAACACTGAAGCTTTCTTT. Its protein is CASSTRTGNTEAFF.

The chain couples TRBV5-1 to TRBJ2-5; 8 nucleotides agree with TRBD1. Germline-derived CDR1 and CDR2 are SGHRS and YFSETQ. The CDR3 contains 14 residues. The J segment lost 5 bases and the V segment lost 1 base, leaving 4 bases of the junction unmatched. The CDR3 region has the DNA TGCGCCAGCAGCTTGACAGGGGGTGATGAGACCCAGTACTTC. It encodes CASSLTGGDETQYF.

This clone was found once. The chain carries TRBV28 and TRBJ1-6, with D unresolved. V lost 6 bases and J lost 10, with 13 bases in between. This CDR3 has 13 residues. Germline V gives CDR1 MDHEN, CDR2 SYDVKM. The CDR3 region is CASSDGPHSPLHF. The DNA for the CDR3 is TGTGCCAGCAGCGACGGCCCACACTCACCCCTCCACTTT.

The rearrangement joins TRBV5-6 to TRBJ2-2; D unresolved. The CDR3 is 13 residues long. V gave up 3 bases and J gave up 4 bases, with 7 bases separating them. Germline loops: CDR1 SGHDT, CDR2 YYEEEE. The CDR3 DNA is TGTGCCAGCAGCTCCACCCCCACCGGGGAGCTGTTTTTT. Translating gives CASSSTPTGELFF.

Of note for this clone: This CDR3 is also generated by other DNA sequences in the sample. The CDR3 DNA reads TGTGCCAGCAGCCCCCCGGGGGGTGGAACTGAAGCTTTCTTT. The encoded protein is CASSPPGGGTEAFF. V usage is TRBV28 and J usage is TRBJ1-1; maybe TRBD1 (5 bases). The length of the CDR3 is 14 residues. CDR1 is MDHEN, CDR2 SYDVKM, per germline. Trimming stripped 6 bases from V and 5 bases from J, with 16 bases between. The complete variable domain, with remaining parts taken from reference TRBV28 and TRBJ1-1, reads DVKVTQSSRYLVKRTGEKVFLECVQDMDHENMFWYRQDPGLGLRLIYFSYDVKMKEKGDIPEGYSVSREKKERFSLILESASTNQTSMYLCASSPPGGGTEAFFGQGTRLTVV.